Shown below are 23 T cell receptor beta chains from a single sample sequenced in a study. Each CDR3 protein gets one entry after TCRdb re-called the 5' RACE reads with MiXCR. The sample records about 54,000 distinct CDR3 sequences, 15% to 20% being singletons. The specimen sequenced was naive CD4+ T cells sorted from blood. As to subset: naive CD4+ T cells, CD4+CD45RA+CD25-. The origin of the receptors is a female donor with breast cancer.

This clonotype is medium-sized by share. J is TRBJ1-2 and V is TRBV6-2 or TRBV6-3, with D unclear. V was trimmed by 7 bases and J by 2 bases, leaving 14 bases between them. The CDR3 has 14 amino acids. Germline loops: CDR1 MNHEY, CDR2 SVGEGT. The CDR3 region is CASIDGVGNYGYTF. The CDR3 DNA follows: TGTGCCAGCATCGACGGGGTAGGGAACTATGGCTACACCTTC.

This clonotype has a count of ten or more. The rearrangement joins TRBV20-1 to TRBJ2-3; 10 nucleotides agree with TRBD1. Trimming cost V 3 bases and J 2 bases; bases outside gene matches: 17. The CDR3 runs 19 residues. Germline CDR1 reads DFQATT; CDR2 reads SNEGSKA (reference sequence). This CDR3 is CSASVRDRGALRFTDTQYF. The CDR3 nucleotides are TGCAGTGCTAGCGTCCGGGACAGGGGCGCGTTAAGGTTCACAGATACGCAGTATTTT.

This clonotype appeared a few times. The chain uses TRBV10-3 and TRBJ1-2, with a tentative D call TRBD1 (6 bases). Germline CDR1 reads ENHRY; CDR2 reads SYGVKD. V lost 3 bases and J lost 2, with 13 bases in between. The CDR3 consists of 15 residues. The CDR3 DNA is TGTGCCATCAGTGAACCGACAGGTGGGAACTATGGCTACACCTTC. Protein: CAISEPTGGNYGYTF.

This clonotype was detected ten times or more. CDR3 loop: CASSSGSSNQPQHF. CDR3 nucleotides: TGTGCCAGCAGTTCAGGTTCCAGCAATCAGCCCCAGCATTTT. This chain links TRBV6-1 with TRBJ1-5, with D hard to call. V was shortened by 5 bases and J by 1 base, with 9 bases between the two germline ends. The CDR3 length is 14 residues. CDR1 is MNHNS, CDR2 SASEGT, per germline.

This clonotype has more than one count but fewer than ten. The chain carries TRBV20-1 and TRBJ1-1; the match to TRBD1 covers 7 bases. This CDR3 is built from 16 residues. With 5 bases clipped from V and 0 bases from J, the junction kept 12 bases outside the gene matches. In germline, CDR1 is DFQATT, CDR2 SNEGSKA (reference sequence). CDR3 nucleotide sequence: TGCAGTGCTTCACAGGGGATGCGGGGGTTGAACACTGAAGCTTTCTTT. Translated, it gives CSASQGMRGLNTEAFF.

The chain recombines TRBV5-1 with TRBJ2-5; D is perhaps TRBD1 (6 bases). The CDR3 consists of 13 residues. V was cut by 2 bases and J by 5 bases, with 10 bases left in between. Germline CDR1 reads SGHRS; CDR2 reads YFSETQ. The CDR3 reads CASSLRQAETQYF. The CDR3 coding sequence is TGCGCCAGCAGCTTACGACAGGCGGAGACCCAGTACTTC.

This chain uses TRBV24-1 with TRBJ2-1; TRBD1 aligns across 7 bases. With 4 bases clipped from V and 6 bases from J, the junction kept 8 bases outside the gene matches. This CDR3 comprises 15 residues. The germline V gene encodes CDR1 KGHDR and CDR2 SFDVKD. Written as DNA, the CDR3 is TGTGCCACCAGTGACCCCGGACAGGTCCTCAATGAGCAGTTCTTC. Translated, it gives CATSDPGQVLNEQFF.

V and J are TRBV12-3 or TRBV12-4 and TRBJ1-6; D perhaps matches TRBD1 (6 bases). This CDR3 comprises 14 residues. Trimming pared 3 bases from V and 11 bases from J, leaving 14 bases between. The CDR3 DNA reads TGTGCCAGCAGTTTTCGATCGGGACATACACCCCTCCACTTT. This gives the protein CASSFRSGHTPLHF.

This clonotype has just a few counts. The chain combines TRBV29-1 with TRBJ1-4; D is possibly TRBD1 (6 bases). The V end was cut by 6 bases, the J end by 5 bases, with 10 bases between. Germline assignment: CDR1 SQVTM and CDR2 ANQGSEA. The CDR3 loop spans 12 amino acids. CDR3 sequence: CSVRTENEKLFF. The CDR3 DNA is TGCAGCGTCAGGACAGAGAATGAAAAACTGTTTTTT.

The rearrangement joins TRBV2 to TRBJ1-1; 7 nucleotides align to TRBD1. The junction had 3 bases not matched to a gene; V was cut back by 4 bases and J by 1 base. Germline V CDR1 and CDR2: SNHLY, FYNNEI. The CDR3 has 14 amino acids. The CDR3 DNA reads TGTGCCAGCAGTGGACAGGGAGGGAACACTGAAGCTTTCTTT. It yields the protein CASSGQGGNTEAFF.

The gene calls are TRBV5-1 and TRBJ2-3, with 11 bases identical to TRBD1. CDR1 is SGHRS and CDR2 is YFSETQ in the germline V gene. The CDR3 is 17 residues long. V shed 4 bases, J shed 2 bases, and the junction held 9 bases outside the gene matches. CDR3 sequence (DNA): TGCGCCAGCAGCCCGAGGACAGGGGGCTTTACCACAGATACGCAGTATTTT. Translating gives CASSPRTGGFTTDTQYF.

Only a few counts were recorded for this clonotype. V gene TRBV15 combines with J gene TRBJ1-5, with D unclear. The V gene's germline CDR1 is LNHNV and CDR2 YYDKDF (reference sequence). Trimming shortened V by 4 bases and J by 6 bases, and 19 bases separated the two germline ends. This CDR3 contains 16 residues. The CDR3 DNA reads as TGTGCCACCAGCACAGAATCAAGGCGTTTGGGTCAGCCCCAGCATTTT. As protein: CATSTESRRLGQPQHF. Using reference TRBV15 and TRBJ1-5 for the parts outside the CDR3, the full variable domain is DAMVIQNPRYQVTQFGKPVTLSCSQTLNHNVMYWYQQKSSQAPKLLFHYYDKDFNNEADTPDNFQSRRPNTSFCFLDIRSPGLGDTAMYLCATSTESRRLGQPQHFGDGTRLSIL.

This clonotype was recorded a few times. In DNA, the CDR3 is TGTGCCAGCAGTAGAGGACAGATCGCCGGGGAGCTGTTTTTT. Protein product: CASSRGQIAGELFF. The rearrangement joins TRBV6-6 to TRBJ2-2; TRBD1 is a possible D gene (6 bases). The CDR3 sequence is 14 residues long. V dropped 5 bases and J dropped 6 bases, with 13 bases sitting between them. The germline CDR1 and CDR2 sequences are MNHNY and SVGAGI (reference sequence).

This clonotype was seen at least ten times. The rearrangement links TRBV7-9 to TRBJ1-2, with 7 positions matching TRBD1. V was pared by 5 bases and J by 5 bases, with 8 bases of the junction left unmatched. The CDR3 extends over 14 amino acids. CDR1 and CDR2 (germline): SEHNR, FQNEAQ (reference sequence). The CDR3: CASSPRGTAYGYTF. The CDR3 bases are TGTGCCAGCAGCCCCCGGGGGACAGCTTATGGCTACACCTTC.

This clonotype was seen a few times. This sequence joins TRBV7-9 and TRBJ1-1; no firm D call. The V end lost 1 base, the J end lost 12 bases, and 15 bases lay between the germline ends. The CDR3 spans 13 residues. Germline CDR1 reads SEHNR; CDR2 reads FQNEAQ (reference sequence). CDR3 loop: CASSLGSGRRPFF. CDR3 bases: TGTGCCAGCAGCTTAGGATCTGGCCGTAGACCTTTCTTT.

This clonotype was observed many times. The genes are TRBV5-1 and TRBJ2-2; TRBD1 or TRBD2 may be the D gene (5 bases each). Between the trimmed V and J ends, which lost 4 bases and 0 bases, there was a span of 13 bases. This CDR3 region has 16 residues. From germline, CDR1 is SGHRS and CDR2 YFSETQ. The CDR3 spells CASSPPGAPNTGELFF. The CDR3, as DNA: TGCGCCAGCAGCCCTCCCGGGGCCCCGAACACCGGGGAGCTGTTTTTT. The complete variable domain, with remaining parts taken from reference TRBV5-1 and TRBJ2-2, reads KAGVTQTPRYLIKTRGQQVTLSCSPISGHRSVSWYQQTPGQGLQFLFEYFSETQRNKGNFPGRFSGRQFSNSRSEMNVSTLELGDSALYLCASSPPGAPNTGELFFGEGSRLTVL.

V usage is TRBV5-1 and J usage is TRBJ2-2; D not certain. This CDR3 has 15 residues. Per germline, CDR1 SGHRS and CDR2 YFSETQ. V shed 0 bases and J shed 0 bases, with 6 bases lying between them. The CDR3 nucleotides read TGCGCCAGCAGCTTGGGGTTTTCGAACACCGGGGAGCTGTTTTTT. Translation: CASSLGFSNTGELFF.

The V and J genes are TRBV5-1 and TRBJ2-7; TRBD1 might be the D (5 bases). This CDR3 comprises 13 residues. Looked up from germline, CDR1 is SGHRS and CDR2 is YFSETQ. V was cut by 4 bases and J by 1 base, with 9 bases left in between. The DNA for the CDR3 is TGCGCCAGCAGCGCAGACAGTTCCTACGAGCAGTACTTC. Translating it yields CASSADSSYEQYF.

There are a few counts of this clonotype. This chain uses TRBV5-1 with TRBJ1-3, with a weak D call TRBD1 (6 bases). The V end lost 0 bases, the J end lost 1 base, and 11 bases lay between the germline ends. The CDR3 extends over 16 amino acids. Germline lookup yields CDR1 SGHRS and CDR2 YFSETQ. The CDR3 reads CASSLETGQSGNTIYF. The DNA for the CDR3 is TGCGCCAGCAGCTTGGAAACAGGGCAATCTGGAAACACCATATATTTT.

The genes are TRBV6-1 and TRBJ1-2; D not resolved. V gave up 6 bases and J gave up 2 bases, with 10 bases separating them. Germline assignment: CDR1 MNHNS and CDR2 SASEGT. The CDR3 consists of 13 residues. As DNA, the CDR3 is TGTGCCAGCAGCGCCTCGGAGAACTATGGCTACACCTTC. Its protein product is CASSASENYGYTF.

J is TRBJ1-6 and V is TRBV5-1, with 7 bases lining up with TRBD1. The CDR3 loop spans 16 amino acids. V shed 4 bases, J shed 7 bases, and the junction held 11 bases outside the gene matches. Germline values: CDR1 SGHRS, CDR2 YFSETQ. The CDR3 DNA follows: TGCGCCAGCAGCAAGACGACAGGGTCTGAGAATTCACCCCTCCACTTT. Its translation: CASSKTTGSENSPLHF.

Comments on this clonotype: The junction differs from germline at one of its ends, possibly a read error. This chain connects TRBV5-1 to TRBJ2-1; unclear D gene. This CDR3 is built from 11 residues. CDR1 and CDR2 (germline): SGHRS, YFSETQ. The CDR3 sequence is CTSSRYNEQFF. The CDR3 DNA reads TGCACCAGCAGCAGATACAATGAGCAGTTCTTC.

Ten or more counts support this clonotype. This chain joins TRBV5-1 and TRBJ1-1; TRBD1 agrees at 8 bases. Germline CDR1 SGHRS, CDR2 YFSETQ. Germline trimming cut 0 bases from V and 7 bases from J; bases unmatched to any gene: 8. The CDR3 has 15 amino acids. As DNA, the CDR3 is TGCGCCAGCAGCTTGGATCCGACAGGGGTGGGTGAAGCTTTCTTT. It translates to CASSLDPTGVGEAFF.